This T cell receptor beta chain was identified in a study of shared clonotypes between healthy human individuals. Study results and caveats: Estimated clonotype richness was generally higher in naive than memory subsets. Rarefaction analysis demonstrated incomplete sorted-subset sequencing notwithstanding large depth.

Naive CD45RA+ and memory CD45RA-negative subsets were split from CD4+ cells. As for this clone: The antigen is unknown.

Generated by immunoSEQ multiplex PCR, the TCRdb table keeps only in-frame clones and is missing some. Among under 600,000 clones listed, approximately 97% were seen once. Trimming pared 5 bases from V and 3 bases from J, leaving 16 bases between. Germline-derived CDR1 and CDR2 are MNHEY and SMNVEV (reference sequence). The CDR3 is 15 amino acids. The sample was naive CD4+ T cells sorted from blood. The sample's subset: CD45RA+ positively selected. The receptor comes from a woman in her 30s in good health. The chain is built from TRBV27 and TRBJ2-5; TRBD1 might be the D (6 bases). The CDR3 here is CASSPLLTGEETQYF. The CDR3 DNA is TGTGCCAGCAGTCCACTCTTGACAGGCGAAGAGACCCAGTACTTC.